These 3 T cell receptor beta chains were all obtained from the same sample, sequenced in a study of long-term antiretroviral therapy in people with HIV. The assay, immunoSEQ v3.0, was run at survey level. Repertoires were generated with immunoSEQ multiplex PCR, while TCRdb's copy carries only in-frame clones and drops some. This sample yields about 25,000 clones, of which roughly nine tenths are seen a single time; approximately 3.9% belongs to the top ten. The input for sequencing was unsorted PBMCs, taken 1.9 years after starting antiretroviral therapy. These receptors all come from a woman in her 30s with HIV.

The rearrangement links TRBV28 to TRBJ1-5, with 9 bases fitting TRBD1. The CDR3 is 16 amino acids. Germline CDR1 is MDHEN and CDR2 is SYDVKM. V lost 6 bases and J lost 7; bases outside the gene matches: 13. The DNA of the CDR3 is TGTGCCAGCAGCGGCCCTACAGGGGGCGCGAACCAGCCCCAGCATTTT. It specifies CASSGPTGGANQPQHF.

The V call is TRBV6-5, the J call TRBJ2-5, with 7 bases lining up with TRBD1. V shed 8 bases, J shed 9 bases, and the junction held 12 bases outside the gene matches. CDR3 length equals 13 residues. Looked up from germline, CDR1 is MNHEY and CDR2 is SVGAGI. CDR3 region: CASRHDDREAQYF. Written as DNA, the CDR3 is TGTGCCAGCCGACACGACGACAGGGAAGCCCAGTACTTC.

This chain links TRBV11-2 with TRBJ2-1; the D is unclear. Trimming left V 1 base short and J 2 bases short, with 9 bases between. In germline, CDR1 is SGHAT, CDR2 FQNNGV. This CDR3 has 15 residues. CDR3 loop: CASSLVPLTYNEQFF. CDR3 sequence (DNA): TGTGCCAGCAGCTTAGTCCCCCTGACCTACAATGAGCAGTTCTTC.